This TCR beta chain was captured in a study of shared clonotypes between healthy human individuals. For the study at large: Donors, aged 18 to 49, were two women and a few men.

This CDR3 comprises 14 residues. The V gene end was trimmed by 7 bases and the J gene end by 1 base; junction bases not matched to a gene: 8. Per germline, CDR1 GTSNPN and CDR2 SVGIG (reference sequence). For every subset, genomic DNA was evenly distributed across several immunoSEQ plates. For sorted subsets, roughly 200 ng DNA per replicate equaled 33,000 or so T cell genomes. Repertoires were generated with immunoSEQ multiplex PCR, while TCRdb's copy carries only in-frame clones and drops some. Of roughly 1,600,000 clones in the sample, around 98.5% were seen once. This sequence was found in a young man in good health. The V call is TRBV30, the J call TRBJ2-7, with 9 bases lining up with TRBD1. The specimen sequenced was naive CD4+ T cells sorted from blood. The sample's subset: CD45RA+ positively selected. CDR3 bases: TGTGCCTTGTGTCCCGGGACAGGGTCCTACGAGCAGTACTTC. It is translated as CALCPGTGSYEQYF.